This T cell receptor beta chain was retrieved from a study of T cells in women clearing cervical HPV infection (dated by TCRdb to 2017 to 2018). Describing the broader study: Cases were approximately 25 women with histologically confirmed HPV16-related CIN3 or worse, including a couple of invasive cancers. The approximately 25 controls were women who cleared a single incident HPV16 infection within 12 months without developing precancer or cancer. Blood from cases was collected at the visit at which the lesion was first identified, whereas blood from controls was collected once infection was no longer detected. For cases, a median interval of about 150 days, with an interquartile range of about 80 to 200 days, was observed between lesion detection and blood sampling. Because only a few women had HLA typing data, the possibility that HLA type acted as a confounder could not be ruled out. Nested within Costa Rica's Guanacaste HPV Natural History Study, an exploratory proof-of-principle case-control study compared TCR repertoires across cervical HPV16 outcomes. Cases and controls were matched on year of sample collection and on age within five years. A median age of around 30 years was observed in cases versus under 40 in controls, and no significant differences in baseline characteristics were found. In the parent cohort, 10,049 women aged 18 or older were enrolled in Guanacaste, Costa Rica, during about 1993 to 1994 and were followed for roughly seven years. Quality controls consisted of five blinded duplicates per group, for a total of 60 or so samples made up of approximately 50 participants and about 10 replicates.

Its CDR3 holds 15 amino acids, cysteine through phenylalanine. Only the CDR3 bases that were read are kept: 36 of them, in frame from base 1. CDR1 and CDR2, looked up from the germline V gene, are SGHTA and FQGTGA. The V and J ends are trimmed by 5 bases and 2 bases, leaving 14 bases between them. What the authors observed across the whole study: Significantly higher TCR repertoire richness was observed in CIN3+ cases than in controls across sequencing depths, whereas no difference in evenness was found. Because T-cell numbers per sample were unknown, differences in richness could reflect varying T-cell content rather than repertoire biology. Cases had lower TRBV6-7 relative abundance than controls (approximately 0.11% versus 0.16%; Bonferroni P = 0.0008). The cross-sectional design could not show whether the associations came before the infection or were a result of it, and neither effector/memory subsets nor HPV-specific T cells were isolated. By combining richness with V gene abundances, random forest classifiers separated cases from controls with an estimated AUC of roughly 0.8.

Every participant had a single incident cervical HPV16 infection, and women with prevalent HPV16 infections were excluded. Cervical HPV DNA was detected with MY09/MY11 PCR, and genotyping was done with dot-blot hybridization. Fifteen mL of heparinized blood were centrifuged, and the buffy coat was aliquoted, frozen at -30°C, then stored at -80°C. Genomic DNA was extracted from buffy coat specimens using QIAGEN kits. As for this clone: The antigen it binds to is not known. The CDR3 end lies 3 residues beyond the end of the read and is filled in from the germline J gene.

The immunoSEQ assay used multiplex PCR to amplify TCR beta CDR3 regions from an average of approximately 1,200 ng of genomic DNA per sample. To correct primer bias, the assay used a complete synthetic TCR repertoire to set an amplification baseline. The amplicons were sequenced using the Illumina platform. The authors' analysis ran thus. Error correction of the sequences involved clustering with frequency ratios plus a modified nearest-neighbor algorithm, after which the sequences were analyzed in the immunoSEQ Analyzer using IMGT gene definitions. At each rarefaction depth, TCR richness and evenness were averaged over 20 rarefaction repeats, and samples with fewer sequences than the depth were excluded. Wilcoxon rank sum tests with FDR correction were used to compare V, D and J gene relative abundances between the groups. In the blinded duplicates, the intraclass correlation was approximately 95% for TCR richness and averaged 76.4% across 55 to 75 gene segments. TCRdb mirrors the immuneACCESS table, restricted to in-frame sequences. Some clones are absent from its copies; in checked studies, under half trace to an unresolved V gene, and the reason for the others is unknown. D and trimming were read from the DNA, whereas the V and J calls and clone size are those reported in that table. Per the sample table, the count is about 26,000 clones. The ten biggest clones cover over 8.5% of the sample.

This sequence was found in a woman aged 18-69 years with a cervical HPV16 infection that either progressed to CIN3+ or cleared (not recorded which). Recombination joined TRBV7-3 with TRBJ2-3; TRBD1 is perhaps the D gene, given 6 matching bases. Sequencing was performed on blood buffy coat. The covered CDR3 bases are TGTGCCAGCAGCCCAGACCGGGACACCACAGATACG. Its protein product is CASSPDRDTTDT. The whole CDR3 sequence is CASSPDRDTTDTQYF.